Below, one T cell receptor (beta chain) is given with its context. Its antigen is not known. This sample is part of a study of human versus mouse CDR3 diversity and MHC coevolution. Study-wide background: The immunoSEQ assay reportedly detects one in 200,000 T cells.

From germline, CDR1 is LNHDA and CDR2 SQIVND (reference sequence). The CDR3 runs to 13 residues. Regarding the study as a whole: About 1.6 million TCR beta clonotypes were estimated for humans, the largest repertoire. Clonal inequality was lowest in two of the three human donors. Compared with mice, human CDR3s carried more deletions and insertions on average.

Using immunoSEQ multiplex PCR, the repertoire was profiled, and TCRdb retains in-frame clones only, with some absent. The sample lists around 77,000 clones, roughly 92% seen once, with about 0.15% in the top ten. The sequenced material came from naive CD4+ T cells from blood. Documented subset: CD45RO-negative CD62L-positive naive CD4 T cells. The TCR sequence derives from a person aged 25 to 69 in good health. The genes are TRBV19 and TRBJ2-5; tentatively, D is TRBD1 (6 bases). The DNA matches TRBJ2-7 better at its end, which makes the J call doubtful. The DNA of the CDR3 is TGTGCCAGTAGCGTGGACAGCCTCTACGAGCAGTACTTC. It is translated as CASSVDSLYEQYF.